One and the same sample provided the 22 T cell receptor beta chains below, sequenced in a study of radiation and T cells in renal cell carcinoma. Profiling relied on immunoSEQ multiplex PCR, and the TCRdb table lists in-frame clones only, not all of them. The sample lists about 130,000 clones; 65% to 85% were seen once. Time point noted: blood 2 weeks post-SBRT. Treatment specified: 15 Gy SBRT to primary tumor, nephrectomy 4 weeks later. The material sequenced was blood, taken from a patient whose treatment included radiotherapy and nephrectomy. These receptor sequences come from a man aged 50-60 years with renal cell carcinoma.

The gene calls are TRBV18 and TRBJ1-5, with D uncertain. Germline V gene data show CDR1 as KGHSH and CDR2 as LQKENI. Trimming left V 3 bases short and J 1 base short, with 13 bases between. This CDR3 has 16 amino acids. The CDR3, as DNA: TGTGCCAGCTCACCCCTATACAGAGACAGCAATCAGCCCCAGCATTTT. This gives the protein CASSPLYRDSNQPQHF.

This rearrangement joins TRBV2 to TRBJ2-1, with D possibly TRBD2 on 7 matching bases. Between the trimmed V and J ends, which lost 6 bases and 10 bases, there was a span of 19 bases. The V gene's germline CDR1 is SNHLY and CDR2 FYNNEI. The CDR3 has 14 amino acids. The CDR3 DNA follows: TGTGCCAGCAGGGCCGGTAGGGGGGGCGAAGAGCAGTTCTTC. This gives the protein CASRAGRGGEEQFF.

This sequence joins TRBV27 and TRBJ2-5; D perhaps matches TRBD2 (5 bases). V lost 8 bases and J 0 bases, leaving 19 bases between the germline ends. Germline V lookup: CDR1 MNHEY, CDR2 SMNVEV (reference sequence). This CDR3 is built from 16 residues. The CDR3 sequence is CASARGLATNQETQYF. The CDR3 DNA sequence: TGTGCCAGCGCCCGAGGGCTAGCAACAAACCAAGAGACCCAGTACTTC.

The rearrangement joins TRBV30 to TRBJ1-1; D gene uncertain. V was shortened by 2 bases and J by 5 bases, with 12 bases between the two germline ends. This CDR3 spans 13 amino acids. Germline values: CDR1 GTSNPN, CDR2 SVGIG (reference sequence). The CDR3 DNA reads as TGTGCCTGGAGTATGGACCGGTGGACTGAAGCTTTCTTT. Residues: CAWSMDRWTEAFF.

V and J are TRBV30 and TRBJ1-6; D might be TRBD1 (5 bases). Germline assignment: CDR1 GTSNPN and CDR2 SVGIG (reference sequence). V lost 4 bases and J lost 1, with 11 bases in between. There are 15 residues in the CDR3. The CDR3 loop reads CAWTAGMSYNSPLHF. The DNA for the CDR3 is TGTGCCTGGACTGCAGGGATGTCCTATAATTCACCCCTCCACTTT. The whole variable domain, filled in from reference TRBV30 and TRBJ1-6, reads SQTIHQWPATLVQPVGSPLSLECTVEGTSNPNLYWYRQAAGRGLQLLFYSVGIGQISSEVPQNLSASRPQDRQFILSSKKLLLSDSGFYLCAWTAGMSYNSPLHFGNGTRLTVT.

CDR3 DNA sequence: TGTGCCAGCAGTTTACGTCTGCCCTCCCGCGGCGAGCAGTACTTC. Translated, it gives CASSLRLPSRGEQYF. The genes are TRBV28 and TRBJ2-7; the D is unclear. Germline CDR1 MDHEN, CDR2 SYDVKM. This CDR3 spans 15 amino acids. Trimming cost V 2 bases and J 6 bases, with 17 bases left between them.

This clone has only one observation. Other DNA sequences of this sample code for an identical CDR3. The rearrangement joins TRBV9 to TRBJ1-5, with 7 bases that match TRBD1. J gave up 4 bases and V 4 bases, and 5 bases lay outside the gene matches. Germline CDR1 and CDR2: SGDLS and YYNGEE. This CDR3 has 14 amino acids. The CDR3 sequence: CASSPGQFNQPQHF. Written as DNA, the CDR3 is TGTGCCAGCAGCCCGGGACAGTTTAATCAGCCCCAGCATTTT.

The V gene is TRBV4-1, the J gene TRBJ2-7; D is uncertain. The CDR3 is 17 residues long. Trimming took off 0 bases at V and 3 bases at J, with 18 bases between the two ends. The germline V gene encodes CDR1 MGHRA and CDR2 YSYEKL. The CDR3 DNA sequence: TGCGCCAGCAGCCAAGATGCTCTGCGAGGCTCCTACTACGAGCAGTACTTC. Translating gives CASSQDALRGSYYEQYF.

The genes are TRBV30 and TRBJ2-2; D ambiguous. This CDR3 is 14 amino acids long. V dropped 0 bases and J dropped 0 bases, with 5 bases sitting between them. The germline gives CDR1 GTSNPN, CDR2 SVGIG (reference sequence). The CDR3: CAWSVPPNTGELFF. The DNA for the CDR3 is TGTGCCTGGAGTGTACCCCCGAACACCGGGGAGCTGTTTTTT.

The CDR3 region is CALGGGAGETQYF. The CDR3 DNA sequence: TGTGCCCTTGGCGGGGGGGCAGGGGAGACCCAGTACTTC. The rearrangement links TRBV30 to TRBJ2-5; 9 bases are shared with TRBD2. The germline V gene has CDR1 GTSNPN and CDR2 SVGIG (reference sequence). This CDR3 is built from 13 residues. V gave up 8 bases and J gave up 5 bases; unmatched junction bases: 9.

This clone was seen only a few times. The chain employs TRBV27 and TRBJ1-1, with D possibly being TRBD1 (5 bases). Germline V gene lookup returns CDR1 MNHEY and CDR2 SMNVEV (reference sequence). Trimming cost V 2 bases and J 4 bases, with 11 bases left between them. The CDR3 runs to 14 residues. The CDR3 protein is CASSLRTRPTEAFF. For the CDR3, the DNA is TGTGCCAGCAGTTTAAGGACAAGGCCCACTGAAGCTTTCTTT.

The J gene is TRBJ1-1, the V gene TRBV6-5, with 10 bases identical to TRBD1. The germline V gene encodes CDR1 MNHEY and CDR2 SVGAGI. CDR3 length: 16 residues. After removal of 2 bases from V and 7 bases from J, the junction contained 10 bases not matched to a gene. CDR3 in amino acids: CASSYPTGGLRGEAFF. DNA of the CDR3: TGTGCCAGCAGTTACCCGACAGGGGGCTTAAGGGGTGAAGCTTTCTTT.

The CDR3 region is CASSVGEAGLVGELFF. The DNA of the CDR3 is TGTGCCAGCAGCGTAGGAGAAGCGGGACTGGTCGGGGAGCTGTTTTTT. The rearrangement uses TRBV9 and TRBJ2-2, with TRBD2 matching 7 bases. The CDR3 is 16 amino acids. From germline, CDR1 is SGDLS and CDR2 YYNGEE. J lost 7 bases, V lost 0 bases, and 9 bases had no gene match. The full variable domain, with the rest looked up from reference TRBV9 and TRBJ2-2, is DSGVTQTPKHLITATGQRVTLRCSPRSGDLSVYWYQQSLDQGLQFLIQYYNGEERAKGNILERFSAQQFPDLHSELNLSSLELGDSALYFCASSVGEAGLVGELFFGEGSRLTVL.

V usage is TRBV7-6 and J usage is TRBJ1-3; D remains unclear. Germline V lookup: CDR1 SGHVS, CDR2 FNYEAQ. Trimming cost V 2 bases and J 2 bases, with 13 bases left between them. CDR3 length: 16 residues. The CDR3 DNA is TGTGCCAGCAGCTTATACGAGGGAAGTACTGGAAACACCATATATTTT. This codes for CASSLYEGSTGNTIYF.

Here the CDR3 reads CASRLDSSGANVLTF. The CDR3 nucleotides read TGCGCCAGCAGACTTGACAGCTCTGGGGCCAACGTCCTGACTTTC. The V call is TRBV5-1, the J call TRBJ2-6, with a weak D call TRBD1 (5 bases). Germline values: CDR1 SGHRS, CDR2 YFSETQ. Trimming shortened V by 5 bases and J by 0 bases, and 9 bases separated the two germline ends. The CDR3 is made up of 15 amino acids.

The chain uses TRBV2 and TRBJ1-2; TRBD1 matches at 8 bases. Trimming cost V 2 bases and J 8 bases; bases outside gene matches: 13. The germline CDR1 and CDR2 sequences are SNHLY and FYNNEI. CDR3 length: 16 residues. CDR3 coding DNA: TGTGCCAGCAGTGAACAATCTTTCGGACAGGGACGAGGCTACACCTTC. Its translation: CASSEQSFGQGRGYTF.

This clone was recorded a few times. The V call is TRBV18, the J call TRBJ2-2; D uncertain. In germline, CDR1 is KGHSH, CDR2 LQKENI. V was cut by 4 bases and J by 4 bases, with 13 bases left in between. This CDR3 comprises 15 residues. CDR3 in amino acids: CASSQSDGRTGELFF. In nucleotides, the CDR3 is TGTGCCAGCTCACAATCGGACGGACGCACCGGGGAGCTGTTTTTT.

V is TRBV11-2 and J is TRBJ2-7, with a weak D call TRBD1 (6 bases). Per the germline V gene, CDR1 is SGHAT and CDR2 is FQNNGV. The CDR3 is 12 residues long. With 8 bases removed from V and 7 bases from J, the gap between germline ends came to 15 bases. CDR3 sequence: CASQTGTGEQYF. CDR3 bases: TGTGCCAGCCAAACAGGGACCGGGGAGCAGTACTTC. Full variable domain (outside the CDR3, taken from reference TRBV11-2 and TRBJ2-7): EAGVAQSPRYKIIEKRQSVAFWCNPISGHATLYWYQQILGQGPKLLIQFQNNGVVDDSQLPKDRFSAERLKGVDSTLKIQPAKLEDSAVYLCASQTGTGEQYFGPGTRLTVT.

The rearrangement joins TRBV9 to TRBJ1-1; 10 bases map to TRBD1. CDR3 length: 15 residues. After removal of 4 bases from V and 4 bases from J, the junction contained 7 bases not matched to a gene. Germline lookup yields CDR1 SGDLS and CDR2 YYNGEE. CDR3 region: CASSSRTGGGTEAFF. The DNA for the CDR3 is TGTGCCAGCAGCTCCAGGACAGGGGGGGGCACTGAAGCTTTCTTT.

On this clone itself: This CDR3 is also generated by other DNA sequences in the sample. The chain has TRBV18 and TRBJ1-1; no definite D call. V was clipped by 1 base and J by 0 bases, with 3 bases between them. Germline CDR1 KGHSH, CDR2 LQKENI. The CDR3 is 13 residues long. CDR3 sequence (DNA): TGTGCCAGCTCACCACAGGTGAACACTGAAGCTTTCTTT. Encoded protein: CASSPQVNTEAFF. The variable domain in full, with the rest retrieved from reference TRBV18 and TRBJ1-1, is NAGVMQNPRHLVRRRGQEARLRCSPMKGHSHVYWYRQLPEEGLKFMVYLQKENIIDESGMPKERFSAEFPKEGPSILRIQQVVRGDSAAYFCASSPQVNTEAFFGQGTRLTVV.

CDR3 bases: TGTGCCAGCAGCCCCGGGACAGGGCGGGGAACTGAAGCTTTCTTT. It encodes CASSPGTGRGTEAFF. The rearrangement joins TRBV11-1 to TRBJ1-1, with 9 positions matching TRBD1. This CDR3 contains 15 residues. J lost 5 bases, V lost 5 bases, and 9 bases had no gene match. In germline, CDR1 is SGHAT, CDR2 FQDESV (reference sequence).

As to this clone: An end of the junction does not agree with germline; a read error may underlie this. CDR3 sequence (DNA): TGTGCTAGCAGCTTCGACTACACAGATACGCAGTATTTT. This translates into CASSFDYTDTQYF. This chain links TRBV7-7 with TRBJ2-3, with D tentatively TRBD2 (5 bases). This CDR3 spans 13 amino acids. Germline CDR1 reads SSHAT; CDR2 reads FNYEAQ (reference sequence). The full variable domain, with the rest looked up from reference TRBV7-7 and TRBJ2-3, is GAGVSQSPRYKVTKRGQDVTLRCDPISSHATLYWYQQALGQGPEFLTYFNYEAQPDKSGLPSDRFSAERPEGSISTLTIQRTEQRDSAMYRCASSFDYTDTQYFGPGTRLTVL.